This T cell receptor (beta chain) was sequenced in a study of PD-L1 blockade in urothelial cancer. About the research overall: The researchers analyzed blood 3 weeks (second dose) and 6 weeks after treatment start.

Specified time point: pretreatment peripheral blood. The V gene lost 0 bases and the J gene lost 2 bases, with 10 bases spanning the gap. This CDR3 is 15 amino acids long. Germline V gives CDR1 MNHNY, CDR2 SVGAGI (reference sequence). The method was immunoSEQ multiplex PCR; TCRdb's version includes in-frame clones alone and lacks a portion of them. The table has 70,000 to 95,000 clones, approximately 88% seen once. This chain uses TRBV6-6 with TRBJ2-5; tentative D call: TRBD1 (6 bases). This sample comprised PBMCs, obtained around atezolizumab (anti-PD-L1) treatment. The sequence derives from a woman aged 80 or over with urothelial cancer. The CDR3 DNA follows: TGTGCCAGCAGTTACTCGAGCAGGGGACAAGAGACCCAGTACTTC. Residues: CASSYSSRGQETQYF.